A single sample gave rise to the 10 T cell receptor beta chains below, sequenced in a study of beta chain features in type 1 diabetes. The isolated RNA, all of it, was reverse transcribed, so expressed TCRB transcripts were what got sequenced. Only in-frame clones appear in the TCRdb table, and some are missing; sequencing was by immunoSEQ multiplex PCR. Found here are over 700,000 clones, 15% to 20% of them singletons; the top ten hold 0.023%. Input material: naive CD4+ T cells from blood. The receptors derive from a woman under 30 in good health.

In its sample, this clone was seen a few times. This sample also contains other DNA sequences that code for the same CDR3. The CDR3 loop reads CASSIGTGGYTF. The CDR3 region has the DNA TGTGCCAGTAGTATAGGAACAGGCGGCTACACCTTC. The gene calls are TRBV19 and TRBJ1-2; tentative D call: TRBD1 (5 bases). The CDR3 length is 12 residues. V lost 1 base, J lost 8 bases, and 8 bases lay in between. Germline V gives CDR1 LNHDA, CDR2 SQIVND (reference sequence).

V and J are TRBV7-2 and TRBJ2-1, with D uncertain. Per germline, CDR1 SGHTA and CDR2 FQGNSA. The ends were cut back, 7 bases at V and 7 bases at J, with 17 bases in the middle. The CDR3 spans 14 residues. The CDR3 spells CASTTAQLANEQFF. The CDR3 region has the DNA TGTGCCAGCACGACGGCGCAACTCGCTAATGAGCAGTTCTTC.

This chain joins TRBV10-3 and TRBJ1-1; 7 nucleotides agree with TRBD1. The CDR3 loop spans 14 amino acids. Per the germline V gene, CDR1 is ENHRY and CDR2 is SYGVKD. The V and J ends lost 6 bases and 4 bases, in that order; junction bases with no gene match: 8. DNA of the CDR3: TGTGCCATCAGAGGGACAGCTTCGAGCACTGAAGCTTTCTTT. Protein sequence: CAIRGTASSTEAFF.

This clone was counted only a few times. The DNA for the CDR3 is TGTGCCAGCAGGCTCCAAGAGACCCAGTACTTC. This encodes CASRLQETQYF. The chain has TRBV6-5 and TRBJ2-5; unclear D gene. CDR1 and CDR2 (germline): MNHEY, SVGAGI. Trimming removed 6 bases from V and 1 base from J, with 3 bases in between. The CDR3 totals 11 residues.

The gene calls are TRBV7-3 and TRBJ2-3, with TRBD2 matching 11 bases. The CDR3 runs to 16 residues. With 4 bases clipped from V and 2 bases from J, the junction kept 5 bases outside the gene matches. Looked up from germline, CDR1 is SGHTA and CDR2 is FQGTGA. CDR3: CASSSGTSGHTDTQYF. CDR3 DNA sequence: TGTGCCAGCAGCTCCGGGACTAGCGGACACACAGATACGCAGTATTTT.

This clone was detected a few times. The chain has TRBV5-4 and TRBJ2-7; the D is unclear. There are 14 residues in the CDR3. The V end was cut by 4 bases, the J end by 2 bases, with 13 bases between. The germline V gene has CDR1 SGHNT and CDR2 YYREEE (reference sequence). In DNA, the CDR3 is TGTGCCAGCAGCACGGACGTCTGGGCCTACGAGCAGTACTTC. Translating it yields CASSTDVWAYEQYF.

This clone was seen only a few times. This chain uses TRBV11-2 with TRBJ1-2; D is uncertain. The ends were cut back, 0 bases at V and 4 bases at J, with 9 bases in the middle. Germline CDR1 reads SGHAT; CDR2 reads FQNNGV. This CDR3 is 14 amino acids long. CDR3 DNA: TGTGCCAGCAGCTTAGAGGTATCGGTCTATGGCTACACCTTC. This encodes CASSLEVSVYGYTF.

This clone was seen a handful of times. The chain links TRBV28 to TRBJ1-4; tentatively, D is TRBD1 (5 bases). Germline assignment: CDR1 MDHEN and CDR2 SYDVKM. V lost 2 bases, J lost 10 bases, and 14 bases lay in between. This CDR3 comprises 14 residues. The CDR3, as DNA: TGTGCCAGCAGTTTACAGGGCAGGCTGGCAAAACTGTTTTTT. Translated, it gives CASSLQGRLAKLFF.

The chain recombines TRBV28 with TRBJ2-2; perhaps TRBD1 as D (5 bases). Per the germline V gene, CDR1 is MDHEN and CDR2 is SYDVKM. This CDR3 has 13 residues. Trimming stripped 8 bases from V and 0 bases from J, with 7 bases between. The CDR3 DNA follows: TGTGCCAGCCAGGGCCCGAACACCGGGGAGCTGTTTTTT. This gives the protein CASQGPNTGELFF.

This clone was seen more than once but under ten times. V is TRBV4-2 and J is TRBJ1-3; D unresolved. CDR1 is LGHNA, CDR2 YNFKEQ, per germline. Trimming pared 5 bases from V and 4 bases from J, leaving 9 bases between. The CDR3 loop spans 13 amino acids. CDR3 in amino acids: CASSSADGNTIYF. The CDR3 nucleotides are TGTGCCAGCAGCTCGGCAGACGGAAACACCATATATTTT.